The 30 T cell receptor beta chains presented below share a single source sample, sequenced in a study of tumor-infiltrating lymphocytes in primary liver carcinoma. Synthesis of TCR beta cDNA was carried out from 500 ng total RNA with a constant-region primer. Library construction for TCR beta comprised three nested multiplex PCR rounds performed with slightly modified ARM-PCR. The two initial PCR rounds, around 10 cycles each, used TRBV1-TRBV30 forward and C-beta reverse primers. MiXCR was run by TCRdb on the multiplex PCR reads, yielding one entry per CDR3 protein. Of around 100,000 distinct CDR3 sequences in the sample, more than 65% were seen once. From unsorted bulk tissue weighing roughly 18-31 mg, DNA and RNA were co-extracted. Sequencing input: liver tumor tissue from sampling region 2. Subset of the sample: tumor region T2, inferior pole. The receptor set was obtained from a woman aged 60-70 years with primary liver carcinoma and hepatitis B virus infection.

The CDR3 region has the DNA TGCAGGGTCGTGGGACAGGGGTTTAGCGAGCAGTACTTC. The encoded protein is CRVVGQGFSEQYF. The chain links TRBV29-1 to TRBJ2-7; 10 nucleotides match TRBD1. Germline CDR1 and CDR2: SQVTM and ANQGSEA. The CDR3 runs 13 residues.

This clonotype was seen ten or more times. The chain recombines TRBV5-5 with TRBJ2-7; the D is unclear. Per germline, CDR1 SGHKS and CDR2 YYEKEE (reference sequence). The CDR3 has 14 residues. V lost 2 bases and J lost 0, with 9 bases in between. This CDR3 reads CASSFGESSYEQYF. The CDR3 coding sequence is TGTGCCAGCAGCTTCGGAGAGAGCTCCTACGAGCAGTACTTC.

This clonotype appeared many times. The genes are TRBV25-1 and TRBJ1-1; maybe TRBD1 (5 bases). The germline V gene encodes CDR1 MGHDK and CDR2 SYGVNS. This CDR3 is 13 amino acids long. V shed 3 bases and J shed 3 bases, with 8 bases lying between them. CDR3 sequence reads: CASSELGHTEAFF. The CDR3 DNA sequence: TGTGCCAGCAGTGAGCTGGGGCACACTGAAGCTTTCTTT.

Remarks on this clonotype: The junction shows a germline mismatch at one end, possibly a read error. The chain employs TRBV11-2 and TRBJ2-3; 14 nucleotides agree with TRBD2. Germline V gene sequence: CDR1 SGHAT, CDR2 FQNNGV. The CDR3 covers 16 residues. CDR3 protein: CTSSMGLAGVPDTQYF. CDR3 DNA: TGTACCAGCAGCATGGGACTAGCGGGAGTGCCTGATACGCAGTATTTT.

This clonotype was observed a handful of times. Relative to the germline gene, one junction end is altered; a read error may explain this. V is TRBV5-1 and J is TRBJ1-4; possible D gene TRBD1, 6 bases. Per germline, CDR1 SGHRS and CDR2 YFSETQ. The CDR3 loop spans 12 amino acids. CDR3 nucleotides: TGCGCCAGCAGCGGACAGAATGAGAAACTGTTTTTT. Amino acids: CASSGQNEKLFF.

With regard to this clonotype: A much larger clone lies one base from this, so it may be a read error. The chain joins TRBV28 to TRBJ2-7; D perhaps matches TRBD2 (6 bases). Germline values: CDR1 MDHEN, CDR2 SYDVKM. The CDR3 is 14 amino acids. The CDR3 coding sequence is TGTACCACCGGGCGGGACTGGAGCTCCTACGAGCAGTACTTC. The encoded protein is CTTGRDWSSYEQYF.

Details on this clonotype: With a much larger clone just one base away, this may be a read error. The chain combines TRBV5-1 with TRBJ2-7, with 7 bases lining up with TRBD1. Germline V CDR1 and CDR2: SGHRS, YFSETQ. The CDR3 runs to 16 residues. CDR3 nucleotide sequence: TGCGCCATCAGCGATCACCTTGGACAGGTCATCTACGAGCAGTACTTC. This sequence encodes CAISDHLGQVIYEQYF.

Notes on this clonotype: One junction end disagrees with the germline gene, perhaps due to a read error. This chain joins TRBV28 and TRBJ1-1, with TRBD1 matching 9 bases. CDR1 and CDR2 (germline): MDHEN, SYDVKM. The CDR3 totals 15 residues. The CDR3 DNA sequence: TGTGCCAACAGTCTTGGAGGGACAGGGTCCGCTGAAGCTTTCTTT. Protein product: CANSLGGTGSAEAFF.

A word on this clonotype: This may come from a read error, since a much larger clone is one base off. The chain recombines TRBV7-3 with TRBJ2-1; D uncertain. The CDR3 is 13 amino acids. Trimming stripped 1 base from V and 4 bases from J, with 5 bases between. Germline V gene sequence: CDR1 SGHTA, CDR2 FQGTGA. As DNA, the CDR3 is TGTGCCAGCAGCTTAAGGGCTTACAATGAGCAGTTCTTC. Its translation is CASSLRAYNEQFF.

About this clonotype: This may come from a read error, since a much larger clone is one base off. This chain links TRBV28 with TRBJ2-7; unclear D gene. Trimming took 2 bases from V and 2 from J, leaving 4 bases between them. The CDR3 runs to 12 residues. The germline gives CDR1 MDHEN, CDR2 SYDVKM. The CDR3 loop is CASSLVTYEQYF. Written as DNA, the CDR3 is TGTGCCAGCAGTTTAGTGACCTACGAGCAGTACTTC.

Concerning this clonotype: This clone may be a read error of a much larger clone one base away. The chain recombines TRBV7-9 with TRBJ2-5, with D uncertain. Germline assignment: CDR1 SEHNR and CDR2 FQNEAQ (reference sequence). The CDR3 covers 14 residues. DNA of the CDR3: TGTGCCAGCAGCGACCTGGCGGACCAAGATACCCAGTACTTC. Encoded protein: CASSDLADQDTQYF.

As for this clonotype: One junction end does not reproduce the germline sequence, and a read error may be involved. The chain combines TRBV12-3 or TRBV12-4 with TRBJ1-5; weak D call: TRBD1 (5 bases). The CDR3 extends over 13 amino acids. For the CDR3, the DNA is TGTGCCAGGAGTGACAGATGGGAGCAGCCCCAGCACTTT. Encoded protein: CARSDRWEQPQHF.

The table lists this clonotype with a few counts. It may be a read error: a sequence one base away is much more abundant. The chain couples TRBV6-2 or TRBV6-3 to TRBJ1-2; the D gene is possibly TRBD1 (5 bases). Germline lookup yields CDR1 MNHEY and CDR2 SVGEGT. The CDR3 consists of 13 residues. CDR3 amino acids: CASSRQGNYGYIF. CDR3 nucleotide sequence: TGTGCCAGCAGCCGTCAGGGAAACTATGGCTACATCTTC.

This rearrangement joins TRBV12-3 or TRBV12-4 to TRBJ1-1; D remains ambiguous. CDR3 size: 13 residues. Trimming removed 3 bases at V and 5 bases at J, with 10 bases between. The CDR3 sequence: CASSFMMQTEAFF. CDR3 DNA sequence: TGTGCCAGCAGTTTTATGATGCAGACTGAAGCTTTCTTT.

This clonotype is a singleton in its sample. The rearrangement uses TRBV11-3 and TRBJ1-1, with unresolved D. The CDR3 has 14 residues. Germline CDR1 is SGHNT and CDR2 is YENEEA. Trimming took 6 bases from V and 8 from J, leaving 19 bases between them. CDR3 sequence reads: CASRQDGLSTEAFF. As DNA, the CDR3 is TGTGCCAGCAGGCAGGACGGCTTGAGCACAGAAGCTTTCTTT. The variable domain in full, completed from reference TRBV11-3 and TRBJ1-1, reads EAGVVQSPRYKIIEKKQPVAFWCNPISGHNTLYWYLQNLGQGPELLIRYENEEAVDDSQLPKDRFSAERLKGVDSTLKIQPAELGDSAVYLCASRQDGLSTEAFFGQGTRLTVV.

This rearrangement joins TRBV11-2 to TRBJ2-1, with 8 bases matching TRBD2. The CDR3 has 12 amino acids. CDR1 SGHAT and CDR2 FQNNGV come from the germline V gene. DNA for the CDR3: TGTTACAGCAGCTTATACGGGCTAGCGGGTTTCTTC. Its translation: CYSSLYGLAGFF. Combining the CDR3 with reference TRBV11-2 and TRBJ2-1 gives the whole variable domain EAGVAQSPRYKIIEKRQSVAFWCNPISGHATLYWYQQILGQGPKLLIQFQNNGVVDDSQLPKDRFSAERLKGVDSTLKIQPAKLEDSAVYLCYSSLYGLAGFFGPGTRLTVL.

This clonotype was seen a handful of times. The CDR3 DNA reads as TGTGCCAGCAGGCTACAGGGGGCCGGGGAGCTGTTTTTT. This sequence encodes CASRLQGAGELFF. J is TRBJ2-2 and V is TRBV28, with 8 bases identical to TRBD1. Trimming at V came to 6 bases and at J to 6 bases, leaving 3 bases not matched to a gene. CDR1 MDHEN and CDR2 SYDVKM come from the germline V gene. This CDR3 is built from 13 residues. Complete variable domain (other parts from reference TRBV28 and TRBJ2-2): DVKVTQSSRYLVKRTGEKVFLECVQDMDHENMFWYRQDPGLGLRLIYFSYDVKMKEKGDIPEGYSVSREKKERFSLILESASTNQTSMYLCASRLQGAGELFFGEGSRLTVL.

Details on this clonotype: The CDR3 does not close with the conserved phenylalanine or tryptophan, likely indicating a read error. The DNA is left out, because the CDR3 cannot be placed on it with certainty; the CDR3 is given as TCRdb lists it. The chain recombines TRBV11-2 with TRBJ2-3. Germline V gene lookup returns CDR1 SGHAT and CDR2 FQNNGV. The CDR3 sequence runs 13 residues, both termini included. This CDR3 is CASSLHRGDTRYS.

To note about this clonotype: The CDR3 does not end in the conserved phenylalanine or tryptophan, so this is likely a read error. The chain couples TRBV11-2 to TRBJ2-3; 8 bases agree with TRBD1. The CDR3 spans 13 residues. The V gene's germline CDR1 is SGHAT and CDR2 FQNNGV. DNA for the CDR3: TGTGCCAACAGCCTGCGACAGGGGAATACGCAGTATGTT. Translated, it gives CANSLRQGNTQYV.

This clonotype qualifies as medium-sized (0.01 to 0.1%). This sequence joins TRBV11-2 and TRBJ1-2; 7 nucleotides align to TRBD1. J was trimmed by 4 bases and V by 3 bases; bases with no gene match: 8. The germline V gene has CDR1 SGHAT and CDR2 FQNNGV. This CDR3 has 15 amino acids. CDR3 nucleotide sequence: TGTGCCAGCAGCTTTAGGGAAGGGGGCGGCTATGGCTACACCTTC. Protein sequence: CASSFREGGGYGYTF.

This clonotype was counted at least ten times. The rearrangement joins TRBV29-1 to TRBJ2-5; D uncertain. Germline CDR1 is SQVTM and CDR2 is ANQGSEA. V shed 6 bases and J shed 5 bases, with 7 bases lying between them. This CDR3 is built from 10 residues. The DNA of the CDR3 is TGCAGCGTCCAAACGGAGACCCAGTACTTC. Amino acids: CSVQTETQYF. Looking up the rest from reference TRBV29-1 and TRBJ2-5 gives the full variable domain: SAVISQKPSRDICQRGTSLTIQCQVDSQVTMMFWYRQQPGQSLTLIATANQGSEATYESGFVIDKFPISRPNLTFSTLTVSNMSPEDSSIYLCSVQTETQYFGPGTRLLVL.

This clonotype was seen only a few times. The rearrangement joins TRBV7-3 to TRBJ2-1; no definite D call. Germline V gene sequence: CDR1 SGHTA, CDR2 FQGTGA. The CDR3 sequence is 14 residues long. Trimming cost V 1 base and J 2 bases, with 6 bases left between them. CDR3 amino acids: CASSLNPAYNEQFF. As DNA, the CDR3 is TGTGCCAGCAGCTTAAATCCAGCCTACAATGAGCAGTTCTTC.

Points on this clonotype: This likely comes from a read error, as the CDR3 has no conserved phenylalanine or tryptophan at its end. This chain links TRBV12-3 or TRBV12-4 with TRBJ2-1; TRBD2 aligns across 8 bases. Unmatched junction bases numbered 10, after V lost 4 bases and J lost 2 bases. CDR3 length: 17 residues. The CDR3 DNA reads TGTGCCAGCAGTTCCTCCCGACTAGCGTCTCCCTACAATGAGCAGTTCATC. Translated: CASSSSRLASPYNEQFI.

The sample holds many counts of this clonotype. J is TRBJ2-3 and V is TRBV5-6; no firm D call. The ends were cut back, 0 bases at V and 0 bases at J, with 2 bases in the middle. CDR1 and CDR2 from the germline V gene are SGHDT and YYEEEE. The CDR3 is 13 residues long. The CDR3 here is CASSLGSTDTQYF. The CDR3 DNA reads as TGTGCCAGCAGCTTGGGAAGCACAGATACGCAGTATTTT.

With respect to this clonotype: Given the absence of the conserved phenylalanine or tryptophan at the CDR3 end, a read error is likely. The J gene is TRBJ1-2, the V gene TRBV11-2; the D gene is possibly TRBD1 (5 bases). The germline gives CDR1 SGHAT, CDR2 FQNNGV. The CDR3 loop spans 13 amino acids. The CDR3 DNA reads TGTGTCAGCAGCTTAGGGTCGGGGCTTGGCTACACCTTA. It is translated as CVSSLGSGLGYTL.

This clonotype was observed at least ten times. V is TRBV7-9 and J is TRBJ2-7; D call uncertain. This CDR3 has 11 residues. The V gene lost 2 bases and the J gene lost 5 bases, with 4 bases spanning the gap. Germline V gives CDR1 SEHNR, CDR2 FQNEAQ (reference sequence). The CDR3 sequence is CASSLQDEQYF. The DNA for the CDR3 is TGTGCCAGCAGCTTACAGGACGAGCAGTACTTC.

Remarks on this clonotype: The junction departs from germline at one end; a sequencing error may be responsible. The genes are TRBV7-8 and TRBJ2-7, with D possibly being TRBD1 (5 bases). Per the germline V gene, CDR1 is SGHVS and CDR2 is FQNEAQ. CDR3 length equals 13 residues. Here the CDR3 DNA reads TGTGCCAGCGGCTTTGCAGGGCCCTACGAGCATTACTTC. It specifies CASGFAGPYEHYF.

V usage is TRBV7-8 and J usage is TRBJ1-3; D is perhaps TRBD1 (5 bases). Germline lookup yields CDR1 SGHVS and CDR2 FQNEAQ. The CDR3 contains 15 residues. The CDR3 DNA reads as TGTGACATCAGCTCCACCACAAGTCAGGGAGACACCATATATTTT. Translating it yields CDISSTTSQGDTIYF.

Note on this clonotype: The CDR3 end shows no conserved phenylalanine or tryptophan, and so a read error is likely. The chain combines TRBV11-3 with TRBJ2-7; D perhaps matches TRBD2 (5 bases). Deletions cut 4 bases from V and 2 bases from J, with 15 bases between. Germline lookup yields CDR1 SGHNT and CDR2 YENEEA. The CDR3 spans 15 residues. The CDR3 DNA is TGTGCCAGCAGCTCCCGGTTCGGGGAAGCCTACGAGCAGTACTTA. Translating it yields CASSSRFGEAYEQYL.

Worth noting for this clonotype: A much larger clone differs by one base, so this may be a read error. Likely a read error: the CDR3 ends without its conserved phenylalanine or tryptophan. V usage is TRBV7-3 and J usage is TRBJ1-1, with D unresolved. The germline CDR1 and CDR2 sequences are SGHTA and FQGTGA. Trimming removed 5 bases from V and 4 bases from J, with 14 bases in between. The CDR3 runs to 14 residues. CDR3 bases: TGTGCCAGCAGCCTTTATGGGCGAGCCACTGAAGCTTTCTCT. Its translation: CASSLYGRATEAFS.